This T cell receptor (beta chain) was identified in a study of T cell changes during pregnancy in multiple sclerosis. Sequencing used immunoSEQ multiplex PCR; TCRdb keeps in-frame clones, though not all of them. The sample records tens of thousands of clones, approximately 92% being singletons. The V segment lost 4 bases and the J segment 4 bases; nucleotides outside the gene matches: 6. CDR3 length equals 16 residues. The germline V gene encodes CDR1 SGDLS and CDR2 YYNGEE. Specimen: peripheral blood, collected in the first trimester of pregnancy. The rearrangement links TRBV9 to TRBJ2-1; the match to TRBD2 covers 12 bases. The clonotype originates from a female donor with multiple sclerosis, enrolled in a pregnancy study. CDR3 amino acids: CASSSLAGGLYNEQFF. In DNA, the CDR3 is TGTGCCAGCAGCTCCCTAGCGGGAGGGTTATACAATGAGCAGTTCTTC.